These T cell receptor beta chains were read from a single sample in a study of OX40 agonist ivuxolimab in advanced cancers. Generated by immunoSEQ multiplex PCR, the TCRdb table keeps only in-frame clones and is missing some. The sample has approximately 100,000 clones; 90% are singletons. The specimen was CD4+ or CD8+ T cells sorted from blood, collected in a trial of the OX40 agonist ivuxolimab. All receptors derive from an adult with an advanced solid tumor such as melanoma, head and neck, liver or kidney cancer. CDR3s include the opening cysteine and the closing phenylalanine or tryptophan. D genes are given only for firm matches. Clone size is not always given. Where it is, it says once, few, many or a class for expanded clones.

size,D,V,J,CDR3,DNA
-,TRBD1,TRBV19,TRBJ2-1,CASSRKQGPPYNEQFF,TGTGCCAGTAGTAGGAAACAGGGGCCCCCCTACAATGAGCAGTTCTTC
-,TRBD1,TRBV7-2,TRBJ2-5,CASSLAGQGETQYF,TGTGCCAGCAGCTTAGCGGGACAGGGAGAGACCCAGTACTTC
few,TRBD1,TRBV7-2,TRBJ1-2,CASSPSGGYGYTF,TGTGCCAGCAGCCCCTCAGGGGGATATGGCTACACCTTC
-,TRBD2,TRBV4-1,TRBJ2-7,CASSQGASGSAAIVQYF,TGCGCCAGCAGCCAAGGGGCTAGCGGGAGCGCCGCAATTGTGCAGTACTTC
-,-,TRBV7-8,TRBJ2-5,CASSLGGRRKETQYF,TGTGCCAGCAGCTTAGGGGGGAGACGGAAAGAGACCCAGTACTTC
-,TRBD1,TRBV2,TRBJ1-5,CASRWTGASNQPQHF,TGTGCCAGCAGATGGACAGGGGCTAGCAATCAGCCCCAGCATTTT
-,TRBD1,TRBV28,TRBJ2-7,CASSINRGYEQYF,TGTGCCAGCAGTATTAACAGGGGTTACGAGCAGTACTTC
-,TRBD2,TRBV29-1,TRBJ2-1,CSVDPASGKYYNEQFF,TGCAGCGTTGATCCGGCTAGCGGGAAATACTACAATGAGCAGTTCTTC
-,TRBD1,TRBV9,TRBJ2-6,CASTRTGRAGANVLTF,TGTGCCAGCACCAGGACAGGGCGAGCTGGGGCCAACGTCCTGACTTTC
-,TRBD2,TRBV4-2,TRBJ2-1,CASSRQWRGNSYNEQFF,TGTGCCAGCAGCCGCCAATGGCGGGGGAACTCCTACAATGAGCAGTTCTTC
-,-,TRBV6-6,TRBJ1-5,CASSTSDGDQPQHF,TGTGCCAGCAGTACATCGGACGGGGATCAGCCCCAGCATTTT
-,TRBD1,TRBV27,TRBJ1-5,CAKLGDRGAYSNQPQHF,TGTGCCAAACTCGGTGACAGGGGCGCCTATAGCAATCAGCCCCAGCATTTT
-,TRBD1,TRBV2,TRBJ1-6,CASSDTGGISPLHF,TGTGCCAGCAGTGATACAGGGGGCATATCACCCCTCCACTTT
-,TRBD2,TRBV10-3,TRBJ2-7,CAISGIAGGVYEQYF,TGTGCCATCAGTGGGATAGCGGGAGGGGTGTACGAGCAGTACTTC
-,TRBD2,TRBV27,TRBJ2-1,CASSSRLAGANEQFF,TGTGCCAGCAGTTCACGACTAGCGGGAGCAAATGAGCAGTTCTTC
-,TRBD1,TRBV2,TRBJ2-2,CASKGAPANTGELFF,TGTGCCAGCAAGGGGGCGCCCGCGAACACCGGGGAGCTGTTTTTT
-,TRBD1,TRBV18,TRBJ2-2,CASSPLMVGQGVTGELFF,TGTGCCAGCTCACCACTTATGGTGGGACAGGGAGTCACCGGGGAGCTGTTTTTT
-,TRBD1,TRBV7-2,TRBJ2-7,CASSLGQGAYEQYF,TGTGCCAGCAGCTTGGGACAGGGGGCCTACGAGCAGTACTTC
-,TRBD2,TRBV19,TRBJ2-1,CASRKGTSGYYNEQFF,TGTGCCAGTAGAAAGGGGACTAGCGGGTATTACAATGAGCAGTTCTTC
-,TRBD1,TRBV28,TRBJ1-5,CASSKQGAGSNQPQHF,TGTGCCAGCAGTAAACAGGGGGCCGGGAGCAATCAGCCCCAGCATTTT
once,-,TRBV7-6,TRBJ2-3,CASSSGGGGFGTDTQYF,TGTGCCAGCAGCTCGGGAGGTGGGGGCTTCGGCACAGATACGCAGTATTTT
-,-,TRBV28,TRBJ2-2,CASNTPATGELFF,TGTGCCAGCAACACCCCGGCGACCGGGGAGCTGTTTTTT
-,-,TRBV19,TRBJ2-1,CASSIPGNEQFF,TGTGCCAGTAGTATACCCGGCAATGAGCAGTTCTTC
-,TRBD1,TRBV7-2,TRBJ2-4,CASSRGTALAKNIQYF,TGTGCCAGCAGCAGAGGGACAGCCTTAGCCAAAAACATTCAGTACTTC
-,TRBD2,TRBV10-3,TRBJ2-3,CAISDGLAGGRGGTDTQYF,TGTGCCATCAGTGATGGCCTAGCGGGAGGTAGGGGAGGCACAGATACGCAGTATTTT
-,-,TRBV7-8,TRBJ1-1,CASSLAVRFAEAFF,TGTGCCAGCAGCTTAGCAGTTCGGTTCGCTGAAGCTTTCTTT
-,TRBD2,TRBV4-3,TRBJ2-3,CASSQEGREGLTDTQYF,TGCGCCAGCAGCCAAGAGGGGCGGGAGGGCCTAACAGATACGCAGTATTTT
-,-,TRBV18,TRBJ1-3,CASSPPDSGNTIYF,TGTGCCAGCTCACCACCGGATTCTGGAAACACCATATATTTT